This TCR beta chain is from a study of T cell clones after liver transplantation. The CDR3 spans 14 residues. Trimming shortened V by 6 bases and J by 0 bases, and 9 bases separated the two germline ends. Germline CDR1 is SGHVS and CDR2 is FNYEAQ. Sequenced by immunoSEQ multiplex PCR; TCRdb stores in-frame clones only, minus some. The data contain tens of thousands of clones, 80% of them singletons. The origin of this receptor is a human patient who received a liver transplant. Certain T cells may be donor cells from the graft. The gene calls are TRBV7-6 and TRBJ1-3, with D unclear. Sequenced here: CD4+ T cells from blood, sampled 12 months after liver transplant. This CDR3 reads CASSRTYSGNTIYF. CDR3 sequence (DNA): TGTGCCAGCAGTCGTACATACTCTGGAAACACCATATATTTT. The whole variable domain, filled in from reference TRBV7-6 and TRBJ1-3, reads GAGVSQSPRYKVTKRGQDVALRCDPISGHVSLYWYRQALGQGPEFLTYFNYEAQQDKSGLPNDRFSAERPEGSISTLTIQRTEQRDSAMYRCASSRTYSGNTIYFGEGSWLTVV.